This TCR beta chain is drawn from a study of Graves' ophthalmopathy and Graves' hyperthyroidism. This clonotype was observed many times. The CDR3 extends over 15 amino acids. Trimming stripped 0 bases from V and 0 bases from J, with 8 bases between. Germline loops: CDR1 MNHEY, CDR2 SVGAGI. Researchers took RNA transcripts and amplified TCR beta CDR3 regions from them. First-round RT-PCR relied on HTBI primers, and a second-round multiplex PCR came next. TCRdb processed the multiplex PCR reads anew with MiXCR; each CDR3 protein has one entry. The sample holds roughly 500,000 distinct CDR3 sequences, 13% to 15% seen once.

Input material: blood. This rearrangement joins TRBV6-5 to TRBJ1-1; possibly TRBD1 for D (5 bases). This clonotype was obtained from a woman in her 30s with Graves' ophthalmopathy. The CDR3: CASSYSRGMNTEAFF. CDR3 in DNA: TGTGCCAGCAGTTACTCGAGGGGAATGAACACTGAAGCTTTCTTT.